Below are 20 T cell receptor beta chains sequenced from a single sample in a study of metastatic and nonmetastatic thyroid tumors (dated by TCRdb to about 2020). No treatment had been received by any patient before thyroid surgery. The receptor library was made with PCR. Sequencing took place on an Illumina HiSeq 4000. TCRdb reprocessed the public reads (quality trimming at Q25 with fastp, clone calling with MiXCR) and kept in-frame beta chains. Present in this sample are tens of thousands of clones, about 3.8% of which were seen just once. Jointly, the top ten make up approximately 20% of the sample. The specimen was blood. These receptors came from a female donor with papillary thyroid cancer or a benign thyroid nodule (not recorded which). Some clones in this sample may be carry-over from other donors' samples.

This clone was found many times. The chain couples TRBV2 to TRBJ2-3; TRBD1 aligns across 10 bases. The CDR3 has 15 amino acids. Unmatched junction bases numbered 7, after V lost 8 bases and J lost 2 bases. Germline assignment: CDR1 SNHLY and CDR2 FYNNEI. The CDR3 protein is CASGGTGASTDTQYF. In DNA, the CDR3 is TGTGCCAGCGGGGGGACAGGGGCCTCCACAGATACGCAGTATTTT.

Regarding this clone: Since a much larger clone is just one base distant, this may be a read error. The V gene is TRBV18, the J gene TRBJ2-5; weak D call: TRBD1 (6 bases). From germline, CDR1 is KGHSH and CDR2 LQKENI. The CDR3 is 14 amino acids. This CDR3 reads CAGSPKDRRETQYF. DNA of the CDR3: TGTGCCGGCTCACCAAAAGACAGGAGGGAGACCCAGTACTTC.

This clone was counted between two and nine times. This chain uses TRBV24-1 with TRBJ1-2, with D maybe TRBD1 (6 bases). The germline V gene encodes CDR1 KGHDR and CDR2 SFDVKD. V dropped 5 bases and J dropped 4 bases, with 10 bases sitting between them. This CDR3 comprises 13 residues. CDR3 loop: CATSGGTLYGYTF. The CDR3 DNA is TGTGCCACCAGTGGAGGGACACTCTATGGCTACACCTTC.

Many counts were recorded for this clone. The J gene is TRBJ1-1, the V gene TRBV19; maybe TRBD1 (5 bases). The ends were cut back, 7 bases at V and 6 bases at J, with 15 bases in the middle. Germline lookup yields CDR1 LNHDA and CDR2 SQIVND (reference sequence). The CDR3 spans 13 residues. CDR3 protein: CASTSEGWAEAFF. CDR3 nucleotide sequence: TGTGCCAGTACCTCCGAGGGGTGGGCTGAAGCTTTCTTT.

This clone appeared many times. This rearrangement joins TRBV5-1 to TRBJ2-3; a possible D gene is TRBD2 (6 bases). V was trimmed by 2 bases and J by 3 bases, leaving 10 bases between them. Germline V gives CDR1 SGHRS, CDR2 YFSETQ. The CDR3 is made up of 14 amino acids. CDR3 coding DNA: TGCGCCAGCAGCTTTGCGGGAACAACAGATACGCAGTATTTT. Protein sequence: CASSFAGTTDTQYF.

This clone occurred many times. The chain recombines TRBV7-2 with TRBJ1-1; D not certain. Germline CDR1 SGHTA, CDR2 FQGNSA. Trimming left V 3 bases short and J 2 bases short, with 10 bases between. The CDR3 has 14 amino acids. The CDR3 is CASSLWTGNTEAFF. CDR3 bases: TGTGCCAGCAGCTTGTGGACGGGAAACACTGAAGCTTTCTTT.

This clone was recorded many times. The chain joins TRBV6-1 to TRBJ2-5, with 8 bases lining up with TRBD1. The ends lost 4 bases at V and 6 bases at J; junction bases unmatched: 4. The CDR3 has 13 amino acids. Per germline, CDR1 MNHNS and CDR2 SASEGT. CDR3 bases: TGTGCCAGCAGTGCCGTCAGGGGGCAGACCCAGTACTTC. The encoded protein is CASSAVRGQTQYF.

At least ten counts were recorded for this clone. The V call is TRBV24-1, the J call TRBJ2-1; 8 nucleotides agree with TRBD2. J lost 8 bases, V lost 0 bases, and 5 bases had no gene match. Germline CDR1 is KGHDR and CDR2 is SFDVKD. The CDR3 runs to 15 residues. The CDR3 sequence: CATSDLRTSLHEQFF. The CDR3 DNA reads TGTGCCACCAGTGATTTGCGGACTAGCCTCCATGAGCAGTTCTTC.

This clone turned up a few times. Other nucleotide sequences from this sample produce the same CDR3. The V gene is TRBV27, the J gene TRBJ2-7; a weak D match, TRBD1 (6 bases). CDR1 is MNHEY and CDR2 is SMNVEV in the germline V gene (reference sequence). Trimming pared 2 bases from V and 3 bases from J, leaving 14 bases between. The CDR3 loop spans 15 amino acids. CDR3 residues: CASSLIRTAVYEQYF. As DNA, the CDR3 is TGTGCCAGCAGTTTAATCCGGACAGCTGTCTACGAGCAGTACTTC.

This clone was recorded a few times. A clone one base away is much larger, so this may be a read error. The chain carries TRBV20-1 and TRBJ2-1; 9 bases line up with TRBD2. The CDR3 length is 17 residues. With V trimmed by 6 bases and J by 5 bases, 17 bases remained unmatched. Germline CDR1 DFQATT, CDR2 SNEGSKA (reference sequence). The CDR3 here is CSAHRGDASGINNEQFF. CDR3 in DNA: TGCAGTGCCCACAGAGGGGATGCTAGCGGGATTAACAATGAGCAGTTCTTC.

This clone came up many times. The CDR3 spells CASSLTTGQGTEAFF. In DNA, the CDR3 is TGTGCCAGCAGCTTGACGACCGGCCAGGGCACTGAAGCTTTCTTT. This chain joins TRBV5-6 and TRBJ1-1, with D possibly matching TRBD1 (5 bases). Germline assignment: CDR1 SGHDT and CDR2 YYEEEE. This CDR3 contains 15 residues. V shed 1 base and J shed 4 bases, with 14 bases lying between them.

The chain joins TRBV28 to TRBJ1-4; 8 bases agree with TRBD1. V lost 6 bases and J lost 12; bases outside the gene matches: 3. The CDR3 covers 11 residues. Per the germline V gene, CDR1 is MDHEN and CDR2 is SYDVKM. The DNA of the CDR3 is TGTGCCAGCAGGTTGGACAGGGAACTGTTTTTT. Protein: CASRLDRELFF.

Ten or more counts support this clone. The chain is built from TRBV28 and TRBJ2-7, with 7 bases matching TRBD1. CDR1 and CDR2 from the germline V gene are MDHEN and SYDVKM. This CDR3 has 14 amino acids. V lost 6 bases, J lost 1 base, and 6 bases stayed unmatched. The CDR3 sequence is CASRRTGVSYEQYF. Here the CDR3 DNA reads TGTGCCAGCAGGCGGACAGGCGTTTCCTACGAGCAGTACTTC.

In this sample, this clone turned up many times. This rearrangement joins TRBV5-1 to TRBJ2-3; D gene uncertain. V gave up 0 bases and J gave up 0 bases, with 8 bases separating them. The germline CDR1 and CDR2 sequences are SGHRS and YFSETQ. The CDR3 runs 15 residues. The CDR3 region has the DNA TGCGCCAGCAGCTTGGGAGGCGCTAGCACAGATACGCAGTATTTT. The encoded protein is CASSLGGASTDTQYF.

This clone was counted ten times or more. The chain uses TRBV13 and TRBJ1-2; possibly TRBD1 for D (5 bases). Germline V gene data show CDR1 as PRHDT and CDR2 as FYEKMQ (reference sequence). This CDR3 is 14 amino acids long. The germline V and J ends were trimmed by 1 base and 4 bases, with 10 bases remaining between them. The CDR3 spells CASSLAPGSYGYTF. The CDR3 DNA reads TGTGCCAGCAGCTTAGCTCCAGGGTCCTATGGCTACACCTTC.

This clone was observed at least ten times. The V call is TRBV28, the J call TRBJ2-1; 8 bases are shared with TRBD2. This CDR3 comprises 15 residues. Unmatched junction bases numbered 6, after V lost 3 bases and J lost 5 bases. The germline V gene encodes CDR1 MDHEN and CDR2 SYDVKM. The chain's CDR3 is CASSFWLAGNNEQFF. In DNA, the CDR3 is TGTGCCAGCAGTTTTTGGCTAGCGGGTAACAATGAGCAGTTCTTC.

The gene calls are TRBV20-1 and TRBJ2-2; D is uncertain. The germline V and J ends were trimmed by 2 bases and 5 bases, with 9 bases remaining between them. The length of the CDR3 is 13 residues. Per germline, CDR1 DFQATT and CDR2 SNEGSKA (reference sequence). Here the CDR3 DNA reads TGCAGTGCTAGACTGGGTTGGACCGGGGAGCTGTTTTTT. Translated, it gives CSARLGWTGELFF.

Many counts were recorded for this clone. CDR3 in amino acids: CASGRGNTIYF. In nucleotides, the CDR3 is TGTGCCAGCGGGAGGGGAAACACCATATATTTT. This sequence joins TRBV27 and TRBJ1-3; no firm D call. The CDR3 length is 11 residues. CDR1 and CDR2 from the germline V gene are MNHEY and SMNVEV (reference sequence). Trimming left V 8 bases short and J 4 bases short, with 6 bases between.

This clone has more than one count but fewer than ten. This may stem from a read error, because a much larger clone lies one nucleotide away. This chain uses TRBV6-1 with TRBJ2-3, with D tentatively TRBD1 (6 bases). The J call may be in error: the DNA end matches TRBJ1-5 better. Germline V gene data show CDR1 as MNHNS and CDR2 as SASEGT. CDR3 length: 15 residues. The CDR3 protein is CASGGGRVLTDTQHF. CDR3 DNA sequence: TGTGCCAGCGGGGGGGGCAGGGTGCTGACAGATACGCAGCATTTT.

This clone was counted ten times or more. The chain carries TRBV27 and TRBJ2-3; D not resolved. The length of the CDR3 is 13 residues. Germline CDR1 reads MNHEY; CDR2 reads SMNVEV (reference sequence). Trimming took off 5 bases at V and 7 bases at J, with 13 bases between the two ends. The CDR3 reads CASSPLGRYTQYF. DNA for the CDR3: TGTGCCAGCAGTCCTTTAGGAAGATATACGCAGTATTTT.